This TCR beta chain stems from a study of T cell responses to AZD1222 COVID-19 vaccine. On the study more broadly: Some second doses came at about 4 weeks and others at about 12 weeks; these were pooled. Broader study findings: Regions 160-218 and 743-854 dominated among vaccine-associated CD4 TCRs spanning spike.

This clone was observed a single time. Its specificity is unknown. The CDR3 is made up of 15 amino acids. V dropped 5 bases and J dropped 2 bases, with 16 bases sitting between them. Germline values: CDR1 SGHVS, CDR2 FNYEAQ. Repertoires were generated with immunoSEQ multiplex PCR, while TCRdb's copy carries only in-frame clones and drops some. The table has about 130,000 clones, 93% seen once. The sequencing here drew on peripheral blood, taken on day 0 of AZD1222 vaccination. This TCR derives from an adult in good health. The J gene is TRBJ2-7, the V gene TRBV7-6; D assignment may be TRBD1 or TRBD2 (6 bases each). The CDR3, as DNA: TGTGCCAGCAGCACCGGGGGCGCGACCACCTACGAGCAGTACTTC. Translation: CASSTGGATTYEQYF. The entire variable domain, with the rest obtained from reference TRBV7-6 and TRBJ2-7, is as follows: GAGVSQSPRYKVTKRGQDVALRCDPISGHVSLYWYRQALGQGPEFLTYFNYEAQQDKSGLPNDRFSAERPEGSISTLTIQRTEQRDSAMYRCASSTGGATTYEQYFGPGTRLTVT.